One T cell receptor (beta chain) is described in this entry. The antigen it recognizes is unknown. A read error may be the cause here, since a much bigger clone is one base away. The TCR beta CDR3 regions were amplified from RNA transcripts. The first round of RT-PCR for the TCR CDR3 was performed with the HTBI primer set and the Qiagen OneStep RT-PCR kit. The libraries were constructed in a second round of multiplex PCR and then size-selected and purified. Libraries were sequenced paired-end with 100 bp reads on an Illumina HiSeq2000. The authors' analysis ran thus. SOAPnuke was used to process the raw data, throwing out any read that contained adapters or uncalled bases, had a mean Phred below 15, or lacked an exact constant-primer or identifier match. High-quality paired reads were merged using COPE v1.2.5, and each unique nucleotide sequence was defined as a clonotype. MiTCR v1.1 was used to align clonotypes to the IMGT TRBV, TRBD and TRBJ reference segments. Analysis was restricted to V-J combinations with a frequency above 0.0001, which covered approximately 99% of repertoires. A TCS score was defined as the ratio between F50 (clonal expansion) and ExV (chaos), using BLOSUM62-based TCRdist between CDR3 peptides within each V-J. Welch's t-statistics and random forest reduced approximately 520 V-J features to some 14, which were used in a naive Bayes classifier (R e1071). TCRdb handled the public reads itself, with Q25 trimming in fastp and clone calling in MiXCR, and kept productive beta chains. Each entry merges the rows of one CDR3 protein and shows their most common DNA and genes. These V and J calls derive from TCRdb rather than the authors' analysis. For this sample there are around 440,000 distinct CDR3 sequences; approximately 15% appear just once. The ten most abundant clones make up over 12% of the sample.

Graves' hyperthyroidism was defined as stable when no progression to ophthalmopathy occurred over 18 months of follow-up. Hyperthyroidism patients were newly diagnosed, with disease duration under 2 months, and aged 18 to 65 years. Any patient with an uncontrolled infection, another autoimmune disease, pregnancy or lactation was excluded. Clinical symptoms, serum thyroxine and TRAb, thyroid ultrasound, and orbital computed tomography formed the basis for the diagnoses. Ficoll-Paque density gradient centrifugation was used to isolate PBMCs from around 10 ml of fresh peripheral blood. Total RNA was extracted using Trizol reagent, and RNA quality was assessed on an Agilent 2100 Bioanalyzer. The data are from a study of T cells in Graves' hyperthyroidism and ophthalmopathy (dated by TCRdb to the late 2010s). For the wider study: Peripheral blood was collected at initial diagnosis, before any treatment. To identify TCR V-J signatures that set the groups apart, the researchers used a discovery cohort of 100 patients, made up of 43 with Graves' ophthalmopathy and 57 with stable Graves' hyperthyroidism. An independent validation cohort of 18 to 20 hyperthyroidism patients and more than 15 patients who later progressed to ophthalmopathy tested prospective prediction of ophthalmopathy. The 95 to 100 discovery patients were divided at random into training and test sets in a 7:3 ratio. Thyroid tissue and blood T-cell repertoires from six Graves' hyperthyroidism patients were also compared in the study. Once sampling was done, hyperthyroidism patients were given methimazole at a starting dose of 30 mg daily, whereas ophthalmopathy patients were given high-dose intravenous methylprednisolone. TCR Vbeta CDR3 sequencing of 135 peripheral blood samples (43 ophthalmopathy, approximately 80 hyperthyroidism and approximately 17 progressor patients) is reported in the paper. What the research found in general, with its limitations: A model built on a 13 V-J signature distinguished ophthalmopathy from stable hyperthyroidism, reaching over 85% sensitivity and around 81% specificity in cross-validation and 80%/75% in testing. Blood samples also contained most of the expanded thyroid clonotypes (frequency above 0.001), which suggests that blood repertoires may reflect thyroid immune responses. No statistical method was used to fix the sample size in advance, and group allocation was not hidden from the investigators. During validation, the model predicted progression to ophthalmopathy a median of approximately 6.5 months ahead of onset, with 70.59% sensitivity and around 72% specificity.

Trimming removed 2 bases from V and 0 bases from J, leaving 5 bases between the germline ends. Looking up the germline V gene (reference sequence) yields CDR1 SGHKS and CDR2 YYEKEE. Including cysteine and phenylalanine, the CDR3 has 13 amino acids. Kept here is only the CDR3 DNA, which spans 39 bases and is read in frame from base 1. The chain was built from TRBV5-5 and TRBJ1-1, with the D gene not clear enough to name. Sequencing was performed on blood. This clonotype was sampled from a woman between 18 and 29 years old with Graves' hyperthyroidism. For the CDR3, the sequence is CASSFAMNTEAFF. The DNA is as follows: TGTGCCAGCAGCTTTGCCATGAACACTGAAGCTTTCTTT. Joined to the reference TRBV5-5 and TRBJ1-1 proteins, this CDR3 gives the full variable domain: DAGVTQSPTHLIKTRGQQVTLRCSPISGHKSVSWYQQVLGQGPQFIFQYYEKEERGRGNFPDRFSARQFPNYSSELNVNALLLGDSALYLCASSFAMNTEAFFGQGTRLTVV.